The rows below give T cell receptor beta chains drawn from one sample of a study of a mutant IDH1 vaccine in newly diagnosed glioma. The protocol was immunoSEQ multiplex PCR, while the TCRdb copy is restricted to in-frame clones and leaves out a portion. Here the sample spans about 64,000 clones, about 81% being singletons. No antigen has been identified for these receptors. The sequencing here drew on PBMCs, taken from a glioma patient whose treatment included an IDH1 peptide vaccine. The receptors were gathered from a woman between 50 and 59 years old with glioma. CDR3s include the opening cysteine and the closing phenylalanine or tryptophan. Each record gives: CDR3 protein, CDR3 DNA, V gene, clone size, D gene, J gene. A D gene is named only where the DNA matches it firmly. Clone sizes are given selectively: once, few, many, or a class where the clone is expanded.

CDR3aa: CATSREGRGVFFGNTIYF; CDR3nt: TGTGCCACCAGCAGGGAGGGCAGGGGAGTATTCTTTGGAAACACCATATATTTT; v_gene: TRBV15; abundance: -; d_gene: -; j_gene: TRBJ1-3
CDR3aa: CASSIRFREETQYF; CDR3nt: TGTGCCAGTAGTATAAGGTTCAGGGAGGAGACCCAGTACTTC; v_gene: TRBV19; abundance: -; d_gene: -; j_gene: TRBJ2-5
CDR3aa: CASSWGGQREQYF; CDR3nt: TGTGCCAGCAGTTGGGGGGGACAACGGGAGCAGTACTTC; v_gene: TRBV2; abundance: -; d_gene: -; j_gene: TRBJ2-7
CDR3aa: CASRWESGELFF; CDR3nt: TGTGCCAGTAGATGGGAGTCCGGGGAGCTGTTTTTT; v_gene: TRBV19; abundance: once; d_gene: -; j_gene: TRBJ2-2
CDR3aa: CASSPTYQETQYF; CDR3nt: TGTGCCAGCTCACCCACGTACCAAGAGACCCAGTACTTC; v_gene: TRBV18; abundance: -; d_gene: -; j_gene: TRBJ2-5
CDR3aa: CATGDNGYTF; CDR3nt: TGTGCCACCGGGGATAATGGCTACACCTTC; v_gene: TRBV6-6; abundance: once; d_gene: -; j_gene: TRBJ1-2
CDR3aa: CASSLDGQIYSYGYTF; CDR3nt: TGTGCCAGCAGCTTGGACGGACAGATTTACTCGTATGGCTACACCTTC; v_gene: TRBV5-4; abundance: -; d_gene: -; j_gene: TRBJ1-2
CDR3aa: CASSSLHRQGASTDTQYF; CDR3nt: TGTGCCAGCAGCTCACTACATCGGCAGGGGGCAAGCACAGATACGCAGTATTTT; v_gene: TRBV5-6; abundance: -; d_gene: TRBD1; j_gene: TRBJ2-3
CDR3aa: CASKQHYAEGTEAFF; CDR3nt: TGCGCCAGCAAACAACACTACGCGGAGGGCACTGAAGCTTTCTTT; v_gene: TRBV5-1; abundance: -; d_gene: -; j_gene: TRBJ1-1
CDR3aa: CASSLNFGTEQFF; CDR3nt: TGCGCCAGCAGCCTAAATTTTGGGACAGAGCAGTTCTTC; v_gene: TRBV4-1; abundance: many; d_gene: -; j_gene: TRBJ2-1
CDR3aa: CASSLSGALGYEQYF; CDR3nt: TGCGCCAGCAGCTTGTCAGGGGCGCTTGGGTACGAGCAGTACTTC; v_gene: TRBV5-1; abundance: -; d_gene: -; j_gene: TRBJ2-7
CDR3aa: CASSPQETQYF; CDR3nt: TGTGCCAGCAGCCCTCAAGAGACCCAGTACTTC; v_gene: TRBV7-6; abundance: -; d_gene: -; j_gene: TRBJ2-5
CDR3aa: CSAGGTGGAF; CDR3nt: TGCAGTGCTGGGGGGACAGGAGGGGCTTTC; v_gene: TRBV20-1; abundance: -; d_gene: TRBD1; j_gene: TRBJ2-6
CDR3aa: CASSDKETQYF; CDR3nt: TGTGCCAGCAGTGATAAAGAGACCCAGTACTTC; v_gene: TRBV2; abundance: -; d_gene: -; j_gene: TRBJ2-5
CDR3aa: CASSPSGTGPNTEAFF; CDR3nt: TGTGCCAGCTCACCAAGTGGGACAGGCCCCAACACTGAAGCTTTCTTT; v_gene: TRBV18; abundance: -; d_gene: TRBD1; j_gene: TRBJ1-1
CDR3aa: CATATRNTEAFF; CDR3nt: TGTGCCACCGCGACACGGAACACTGAAGCTTTCTTT; v_gene: TRBV6-5; abundance: -; d_gene: -; j_gene: TRBJ1-1
CDR3aa: CASSMTGQGQKLFF; CDR3nt: TGTGCCAGTAGTATGACGGGACAGGGGCAAAAACTGTTTTTT; v_gene: TRBV19; abundance: -; d_gene: TRBD1; j_gene: TRBJ1-4
CDR3aa: CASSLGGWGLDYEQYF; CDR3nt: TGTGCCAGCAGCTTAGGAGGGTGGGGATTGGACTACGAGCAGTACTTC; v_gene: TRBV11-2; abundance: -; d_gene: -; j_gene: TRBJ2-7
CDR3aa: CASRFDRGQDYGYTF; CDR3nt: TGTGCCAGCAGATTCGACAGGGGGCAGGACTATGGCTACACCTTC; v_gene: TRBV6-6; abundance: once; d_gene: TRBD1; j_gene: TRBJ1-2
CDR3aa: CASSVGQGANTEAFF; CDR3nt: TGTGCCAGCAGCGTAGGACAGGGGGCGAACACTGAAGCTTTCTTT; v_gene: TRBV9; abundance: -; d_gene: TRBD1; j_gene: TRBJ1-1
CDR3aa: CASSLAGSTNEKLFF; CDR3nt: TGCGCCAGCAGCTTGGCGGGTAGCACTAATGAAAAACTGTTTTTT; v_gene: TRBV5-1; abundance: -; d_gene: -; j_gene: TRBJ1-4
CDR3aa: CASSPPRGNTEAFF; CDR3nt: TGCGCCAGCAGCCCCCCCCGGGGCAACACTGAAGCTTTCTTT; v_gene: TRBV4-1; abundance: -; d_gene: -; j_gene: TRBJ1-1
CDR3aa: CASSGVAGGYQETQYF; CDR3nt: TGCGCCAGCAGCGGAGTAGCGGGGGGATACCAAGAGACCCAGTACTTC; v_gene: TRBV5-1; abundance: -; d_gene: TRBD2; j_gene: TRBJ2-5
CDR3aa: CASSLVGTGNQPQHF; CDR3nt: TGTGCCAGCAGCTTAGTAGGGACAGGCAATCAGCCCCAGCATTTT; v_gene: TRBV7-9; abundance: -; d_gene: TRBD1; j_gene: TRBJ1-5
CDR3aa: CASSGGGGRVGNTIYF; CDR3nt: TGTGCCAGCAGCGGAGGGGGAGGGAGAGTTGGAAACACCATATATTTT; v_gene: TRBV9; abundance: -; d_gene: -; j_gene: TRBJ1-3
CDR3aa: CASRKQGARGLGTEAFF; CDR3nt: TGTGCCAGCAGAAAACAGGGGGCGCGGGGGTTGGGCACTGAAGCTTTCTTT; v_gene: TRBV11-2; abundance: -; d_gene: TRBD1; j_gene: TRBJ1-1
CDR3aa: CASSVERGRNTENYGYTF; CDR3nt: TGTGCCAGCAGCGTAGAAAGGGGGCGAAATACCGAAAACTATGGCTACACCTTC; v_gene: TRBV9; abundance: -; d_gene: TRBD1; j_gene: TRBJ1-2
CDR3aa: CAWSPRTYGYTF; CDR3nt: TGTGCCTGGAGTCCCAGAACTTATGGCTACACCTTC; v_gene: TRBV30; abundance: -; d_gene: -; j_gene: TRBJ1-2
CDR3aa: CSVGPGFVNTEAFF; CDR3nt: TGCAGCGTAGGTCCAGGGTTTGTCAACACTGAAGCTTTCTTT; v_gene: TRBV29-1; abundance: few; d_gene: -; j_gene: TRBJ1-1
CDR3aa: CASSPGGNTEAFF; CDR3nt: TGTGCCAGTAGTCCAGGGGGGAACACTGAAGCTTTCTTT; v_gene: TRBV19; abundance: -; d_gene: TRBD1; j_gene: TRBJ1-1
CDR3aa: CASSRQRLGDSPLHF; CDR3nt: TGTGCCAGCAGTAGGCAGCGACTGGGGGATTCACCCCTCCACTTT; v_gene: TRBV2; abundance: -; d_gene: -; j_gene: TRBJ1-6
CDR3aa: CASSHRGGTEAFF; CDR3nt: TGTGCCAGCAGCCACAGGGGTGGGACTGAAGCTTTCTTT; v_gene: TRBV6-1; abundance: -; d_gene: TRBD1; j_gene: TRBJ1-1
CDR3aa: CASTPGPGITGELFF; CDR3nt: TGTGCCAGCACGCCAGGCCCGGGAATCACCGGGGAGCTGTTTTTT; v_gene: TRBV2; abundance: -; d_gene: -; j_gene: TRBJ2-2
CDR3aa: CASSSGTGSSGNTIYF; CDR3nt: TGTGCCAGCAGCTCCGGGACAGGGTCTTCTGGAAACACCATATATTTT; v_gene: TRBV5-4; abundance: -; d_gene: TRBD1; j_gene: TRBJ1-3
CDR3aa: CASSLQGSGANVLTF; CDR3nt: TGTGCCAGCAGCTTGCAAGGCTCTGGGGCCAACGTCCTGACTTTC; v_gene: TRBV5-6; abundance: -; d_gene: -; j_gene: TRBJ2-6
CDR3aa: CASSSGFGNQPQHF; CDR3nt: TGTGCCAGCAGTTCAGGGTTCGGGAATCAGCCCCAGCATTTT; v_gene: TRBV6-6; abundance: -; d_gene: -; j_gene: TRBJ1-5
CDR3aa: CASTTFRGVNSPLHF; CDR3nt: TGTGCCAGCACTACCTTCAGGGGCGTTAATTCACCCCTCCACTTT; v_gene: TRBV28; abundance: -; d_gene: -; j_gene: TRBJ1-6
CDR3aa: CASSVTSGGGNTEAFF; CDR3nt: TGTGCCAGCAGCGTGACCTCTGGGGGGGGGAACACTGAAGCTTTCTTT; v_gene: TRBV9; abundance: -; d_gene: -; j_gene: TRBJ1-1
CDR3aa: CASSETGGYGYTF; CDR3nt: TGTGCCAGCAGTGAAACAGGGGGCTATGGCTACACCTTC; v_gene: TRBV6-1; abundance: -; d_gene: TRBD1; j_gene: TRBJ1-2
CDR3aa: CASRYYRGDNSPLHF; CDR3nt: TGTGCCAGCAGGTACTACAGGGGGGATAATTCACCCCTCCACTTT; v_gene: TRBV6-5; abundance: once; d_gene: TRBD1; j_gene: TRBJ1-6
CDR3aa: CASSPLGQGQSNEKLFF; CDR3nt: TGTGCCAGCAGTCCCCTCGGCCAGGGGCAAAGTAATGAAAAACTGTTTTTT; v_gene: TRBV28; abundance: -; d_gene: -; j_gene: TRBJ1-4
CDR3aa: CASSLAGEGYTF; CDR3nt: TGCGCCAGCAGCTTGGCCGGGGAGGGCTACACCTTC; v_gene: TRBV5-1; abundance: -; d_gene: -; j_gene: TRBJ1-2
CDR3aa: CASSQDVETTQYF; CDR3nt: TGTGCCAGCAGCCAAGATGTGGAAACGACCCAGTACTTC; v_gene: TRBV4-2; abundance: -; d_gene: -; j_gene: TRBJ2-5
CDR3aa: CASSFSGLVDGYTF; CDR3nt: TGTGCCAGCAGCTTTTCTGGGTTAGTAGATGGCTACACCTTC; v_gene: TRBV7-9; abundance: -; d_gene: -; j_gene: TRBJ1-2
CDR3aa: CASSLARGGQEKLFF; CDR3nt: TGTGCCAGCAGTTTAGCCCGGGGAGGACAAGAAAAACTGTTTTTT; v_gene: TRBV28; abundance: -; d_gene: -; j_gene: TRBJ1-4
CDR3aa: CASSGVENTEAFF; CDR3nt: TGTGCCAGCAGTGGAGTAGAGAACACTGAAGCTTTCTTT; v_gene: TRBV6-4; abundance: -; d_gene: -; j_gene: TRBJ1-1
CDR3aa: CASKWTKNSNQPQHF; CDR3nt: TGTGCCAGCAAATGGACAAAAAATAGCAATCAGCCCCAGCATTTT; v_gene: TRBV6-1; abundance: -; d_gene: -; j_gene: TRBJ1-5
CDR3aa: CASSRYGQYRTDTQYF; CDR3nt: TGTGCCAGCAGCCGATACGGGCAGTATCGCACAGATACGCAGTATTTT; v_gene: TRBV4-2; abundance: -; d_gene: -; j_gene: TRBJ2-3
CDR3aa: CASSGQGIYSDYTF; CDR3nt: TGTGCCAGCAGCGGACAGGGAATTTATAGTGACTACACCTTC; v_gene: TRBV6-1; abundance: -; d_gene: TRBD1; j_gene: TRBJ1-2